These 14 T cell receptor beta chains were sequenced from one sample in a study of T cell responses to AZD1222 COVID-19 vaccine. Sequencing used immunoSEQ multiplex PCR; TCRdb keeps in-frame clones, though not all of them. The data contain 150,000 to 200,000 clones, approximately 94% of them seen just once; the ten biggest clones take up 2.6%. Sequenced here: peripheral blood, sampled on day 0 of AZD1222 vaccination. The receptor source for this set is an adult in good health.

This clone was detected only once. The DNA of the CDR3 is TGTGCCAGTAGTATAGTGAACAGCCCCTACGAGCAGTACTTC. Its protein product is CASSIVNSPYEQYF. This chain uses TRBV19 with TRBJ2-7; D is unresolved. V was clipped by 1 base and J by 2 bases, with 9 bases between them. Per germline, CDR1 LNHDA and CDR2 SQIVND (reference sequence). The CDR3 runs 14 residues.

The V call is TRBV6-2 or TRBV6-3, the J call TRBJ1-1, with unresolved D. The V gene lost 4 bases and the J gene lost 0 bases, with 6 bases spanning the gap. The CDR3 runs 13 residues. In germline, CDR1 is MNHEY, CDR2 SVGEGT. Here the CDR3 DNA reads TGTGCCAGCAGTTCCGAGTTGAACACTGAAGCTTTCTTT. Translation gives CASSSELNTEAFF.

The chain carries TRBV5-4 and TRBJ2-1; 7 positions match TRBD2. The CDR3 length is 16 residues. The germline CDR1 and CDR2 sequences are SGHNT and YYREEE (reference sequence). V was pared by 4 bases and J by 0 bases, with 7 bases of the junction left unmatched. CDR3 coding DNA: TGTGCCAGCAGCCCGCCAGCGGGGAGCTCCTACAATGAGCAGTTCTTC. This translates into CASSPPAGSSYNEQFF.

The J gene is TRBJ1-4, the V gene TRBV30; TRBD1 might be the D (5 bases). Germline V gene sequence: CDR1 GTSNPN, CDR2 SVGIG (reference sequence). The CDR3 extends over 15 amino acids. Trimming took off 5 bases at V and 7 bases at J, with 20 bases between the two ends. The CDR3 nucleotides read TGTGCCTGGGGCCAGGGCCGGGACGCCGGTGAAAAACTGTTTTTT. Protein: CAWGQGRDAGEKLFF. The full variable domain, completed using reference TRBV30 and TRBJ1-4, is SQTIHQWPATLVQPVGSPLSLECTVEGTSNPNLYWYRQAAGRGLQLLFYSVGIGQISSEVPQNLSASRPQDRQFILSSKKLLLSDSGFYLCAWGQGRDAGEKLFFGSGTQLSVL.

This rearrangement joins TRBV19 to TRBJ2-2; D is unclear. Germline CDR1 LNHDA, CDR2 SQIVND (reference sequence). This CDR3 has 11 residues. The V end was cut by 6 bases, the J end by 5 bases, with 4 bases between. In DNA form, the CDR3 reads TGTGCCAGTAGCTCTACCGGGGAGCTGTTTTTT. This encodes CASSSTGELFF.

This chain links TRBV7-2 with TRBJ2-3; D unresolved. Trimming removed 5 bases from V and 2 bases from J, with 14 bases in between. The CDR3 totals 15 residues. Germline V gene data show CDR1 as SGHTA and CDR2 as FQGNSA. The CDR3 DNA follows: TGTGCCAGCAGCGAGACCAACCCGTACACAGATACGCAGTATTTT. It codes for CASSETNPYTDTQYF. Full variable domain (remainder filled in from reference TRBV7-2 and TRBJ2-3): GAGVSQSPSNKVTEKGKDVELRCDPISGHTALYWYRQSLGQGLEFLIYFQGNSAPDKSGLPSDRFSAERTGGSVSTLTIQRTQQEDSAVYLCASSETNPYTDTQYFGPGTRLTVL.

This chain connects TRBV5-4 to TRBJ1-1; D is unresolved. Trimming cost V 3 bases and J 3 bases, with 6 bases left between them. The CDR3 is 12 residues long. CDR1 and CDR2 from the germline V gene are SGHNT and YYREEE (reference sequence). The DNA for the CDR3 is TGTGCCAGCAGCTCCCCTGACACTGAAGCTTTCTTT. Its translation is CASSSPDTEAFF. Full variable domain (rest looked up from reference TRBV5-4 and TRBJ1-1): ETGVTQSPTHLIKTRGQQVTLRCSSQSGHNTVSWYQQALGQGPQFIFQYYREEENGRGNFPPRFSGLQFPNYSSELNVNALELDDSALYLCASSSPDTEAFFGQGTRLTVV.

The rearrangement uses TRBV5-1 and TRBJ2-7, with 10 positions matching TRBD1. Per germline, CDR1 SGHRS and CDR2 YFSETQ. V was clipped by 2 bases and J by 6 bases; unmatched bases: 5. This CDR3 region has 14 residues. DNA of the CDR3: TGCGCCAGCAGCTTAGGGACAGGGGTGGGCGAGCAGTACTTC. This gives the protein CASSLGTGVGEQYF. Supplemented by reference TRBV5-1 and TRBJ2-7, the full variable domain reads KAGVTQTPRYLIKTRGQQVTLSCSPISGHRSVSWYQQTPGQGLQFLFEYFSETQRNKGNFPGRFSGRQFSNSRSEMNVSTLELGDSALYLCASSLGTGVGEQYFGPGTRLTVT.

This chain connects TRBV4-2 to TRBJ2-2; D unclear. Per germline, CDR1 LGHNA and CDR2 YNFKEQ. CDR3 length: 16 residues. The germline V and J ends were trimmed by 1 base and 5 bases, with 14 bases remaining between them. DNA for the CDR3: TGTGCCAGCAGCCAAGGGCCGGATTTCGGGACCGGGGAGCTGTTTTTT. Amino acids: CASSQGPDFGTGELFF.

V usage is TRBV7-9 and J usage is TRBJ1-1; possible D gene TRBD1, 5 bases. The CDR3 spans 12 residues. Per the germline V gene, CDR1 is SEHNR and CDR2 is FQNEAQ (reference sequence). V was trimmed by 8 bases and J by 5 bases, leaving 12 bases between them. DNA for the CDR3: TGTGCCAGCCTGGGGCTGGGGACTGAAGCTTTCTTT. Translating gives CASLGLGTEAFF.

The rearrangement links TRBV27 to TRBJ1-1; possible D gene TRBD1, 5 bases. Germline-derived CDR1 and CDR2 are MNHEY and SMNVEV (reference sequence). The V end lost 6 bases, the J end lost 1 base, and 12 bases lay between the germline ends. This CDR3 has 14 residues. The CDR3 DNA reads as TGTGCCAGCAGCTATTTGGGGCCGAACACTGAAGCTTTCTTT. Encoded protein: CASSYLGPNTEAFF.

The rearrangement links TRBV19 to TRBJ2-7; no reliable D call. Trimming shortened V by 6 bases and J by 3 bases, and 15 bases separated the two germline ends. Germline V lookup: CDR1 LNHDA, CDR2 SQIVND (reference sequence). This CDR3 spans 14 amino acids. The CDR3 sequence: CASSMGKGRYEQYF. For the CDR3, the DNA is TGTGCCAGTAGCATGGGGAAAGGCCGCTACGAGCAGTACTTC.

The chain combines TRBV7-9 with TRBJ2-2, with 10 positions matching TRBD1. The CDR3 totals 14 residues. Unmatched junction bases numbered 6, after V lost 7 bases and J lost 7 bases. Germline CDR1 and CDR2: SEHNR and FQNEAQ (reference sequence). The CDR3 loop is CASTMTGGFGELFF. The CDR3 DNA is TGTGCCAGCACCATGACAGGGGGCTTCGGGGAGCTGTTTTTT.

This rearrangement joins TRBV30 to TRBJ1-3; weak D call: TRBD1 (5 bases). The CDR3 extends over 13 amino acids. V was pared by 0 bases and J by 3 bases, with 6 bases between. Looked up from germline, CDR1 is GTSNPN and CDR2 is SVGIG (reference sequence). The CDR3 region is CAWSVTGGNTIYF. The CDR3 nucleotides are TGTGCCTGGAGTGTAACAGGTGGAAACACCATATATTTT.